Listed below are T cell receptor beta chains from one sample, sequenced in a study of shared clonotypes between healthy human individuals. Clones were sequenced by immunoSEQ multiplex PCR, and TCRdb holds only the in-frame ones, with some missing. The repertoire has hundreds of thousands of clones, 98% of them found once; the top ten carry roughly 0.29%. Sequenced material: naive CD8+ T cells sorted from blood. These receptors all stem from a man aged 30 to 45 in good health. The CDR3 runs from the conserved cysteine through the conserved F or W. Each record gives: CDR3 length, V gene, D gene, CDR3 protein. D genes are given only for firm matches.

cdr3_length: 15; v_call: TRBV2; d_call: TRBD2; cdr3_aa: CATLDGLAGGREQYF
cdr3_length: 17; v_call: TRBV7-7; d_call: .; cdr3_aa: CASAKVPGASGYNEQFF
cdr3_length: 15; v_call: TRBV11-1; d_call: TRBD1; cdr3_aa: CASSFGTGGTGELFF
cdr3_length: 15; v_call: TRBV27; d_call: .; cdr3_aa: CASSSGAGWDTEAFF
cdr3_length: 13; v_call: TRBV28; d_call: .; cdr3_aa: CASSLTSSETQYF
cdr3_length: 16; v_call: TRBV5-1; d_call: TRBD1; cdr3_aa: CASSLNRDRGLNEQFF
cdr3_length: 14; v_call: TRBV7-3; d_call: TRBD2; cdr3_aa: CASSRLAPMDEQYF
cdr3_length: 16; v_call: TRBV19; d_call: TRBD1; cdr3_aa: CASKHAGGESNQPQHF
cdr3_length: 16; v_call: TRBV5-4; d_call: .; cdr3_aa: CASSPSTVTVTGELFF
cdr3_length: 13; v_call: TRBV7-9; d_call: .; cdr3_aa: CASSLADDVKLFF
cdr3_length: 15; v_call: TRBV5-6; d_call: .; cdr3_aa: CASSLVRDSNQPQHF
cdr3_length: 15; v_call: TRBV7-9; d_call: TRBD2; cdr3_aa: CASSLLAGARDEQFF
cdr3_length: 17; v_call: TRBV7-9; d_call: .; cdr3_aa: CASSFWVGDVSYNEQFF
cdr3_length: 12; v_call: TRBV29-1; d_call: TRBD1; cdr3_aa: CSGQGDEETQYF
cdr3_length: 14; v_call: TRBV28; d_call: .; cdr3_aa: CASSLGVSYNEQFF
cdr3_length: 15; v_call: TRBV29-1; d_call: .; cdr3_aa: CSVEALVDSGKEQYF
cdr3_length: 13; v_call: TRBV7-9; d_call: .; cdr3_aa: CASSLGMGGELFF
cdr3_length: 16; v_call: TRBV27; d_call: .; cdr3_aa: CASSLAGGGPAETQYF
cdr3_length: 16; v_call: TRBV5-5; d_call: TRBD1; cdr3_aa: CASSLVVWDRDNEQYF
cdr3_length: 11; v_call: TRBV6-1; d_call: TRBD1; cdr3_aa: CASRTGYEQYF
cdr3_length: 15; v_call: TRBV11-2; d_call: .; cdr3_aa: CASSPWDGVRTEAFF
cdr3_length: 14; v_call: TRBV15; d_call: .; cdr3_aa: CATSRLMSSYEQYF